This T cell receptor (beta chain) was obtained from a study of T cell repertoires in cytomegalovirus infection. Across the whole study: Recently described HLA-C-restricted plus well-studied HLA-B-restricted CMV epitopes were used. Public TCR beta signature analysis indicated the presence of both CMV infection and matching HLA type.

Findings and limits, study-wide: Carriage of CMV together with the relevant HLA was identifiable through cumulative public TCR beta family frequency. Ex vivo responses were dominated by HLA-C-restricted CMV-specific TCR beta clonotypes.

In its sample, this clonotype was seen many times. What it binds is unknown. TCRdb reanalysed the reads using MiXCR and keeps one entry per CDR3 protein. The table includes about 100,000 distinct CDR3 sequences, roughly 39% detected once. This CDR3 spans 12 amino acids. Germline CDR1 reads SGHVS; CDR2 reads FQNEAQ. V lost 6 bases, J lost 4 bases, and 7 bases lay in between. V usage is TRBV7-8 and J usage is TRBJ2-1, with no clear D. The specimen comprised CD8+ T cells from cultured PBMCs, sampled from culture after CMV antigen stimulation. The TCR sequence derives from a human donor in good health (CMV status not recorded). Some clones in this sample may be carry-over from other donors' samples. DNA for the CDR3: TGTGCCAGCAGTATAATGTACAATGAGCAGTTCTTC. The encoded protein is CASSIMYNEQFF. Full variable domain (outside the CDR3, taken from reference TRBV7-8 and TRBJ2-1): GAGVSQSPRYKVAKRGQDVALRCDPISGHVSLFWYQQALGQGPEFLTYFQNEAQLDKSGLPSDRFFAERPEGSVSTLKIQRTQQEDSAVYLCASSIMYNEQFFGPGTRLTVL.